This TCR beta chain is from a study of blood T cell repertoires in COVID-19. V lost 2 bases and J lost 4; bases outside the gene matches: 4. The germline gives CDR1 KGHDR, CDR2 SFDVKD. The CDR3 spans 16 residues. Measured with immunoSEQ multiplex PCR; TCRdb has only the in-frame clones, and not every one. The repertoire holds about 41,000 clones, with 81% as singletons. The TCR comes from a man between 35 and 55 years old with active or convalescent COVID-19. This chain uses TRBV24-1 with TRBJ2-3; 11 positions match TRBD2. Sequenced material: peripheral blood. CDR3 in amino acids: CATSDSSSGRSDTQYF. As DNA, the CDR3 is TGTGCCACCAGTGATTCATCTAGCGGGAGGTCAGATACGCAGTATTTT.